What follows describes a single T cell receptor (beta chain). Authors' analysis steps: Nucleated cell number was recorded as an estimate derived from reference gene primer amplification. TCRdb keeps only in-frame clones here, not all; method: immunoSEQ multiplex PCR. V, J and clone size are taken as reported in that table, and D and trimming were inferred from the DNA itself. The data show about 130,000 clones, approximately 86% seen once. Germline V gene sequence: CDR1 SEHNR, CDR2 FQNEAQ (reference sequence). The CDR3 contains 15 residues. V shed 5 bases and J 7 bases; nucleotides not matched to a gene: 11. This specimen comes from a study of blood T cell repertoires in COVID-19. At the level of the study: Whether acute or convalescent, the COVID-19 samples came from the United States, Italy and Spain.

In terms of age and location, participants ranged from roughly 18 to 90 years and lived in about two dozen US areas. This TCR came from a woman aged 45-65 years who had recovered from COVID-19. The sequenced material came from PBMCs or T cells enriched from blood (not recorded which). This sequence joins TRBV7-9 and TRBJ1-2, with 9 positions matching TRBD1. The CDR3 is CASSRTDRGFGGYTF. The DNA for the CDR3 is TGTGCCAGCAGCCGAACGGACAGGGGATTTGGTGGCTACACCTTC.